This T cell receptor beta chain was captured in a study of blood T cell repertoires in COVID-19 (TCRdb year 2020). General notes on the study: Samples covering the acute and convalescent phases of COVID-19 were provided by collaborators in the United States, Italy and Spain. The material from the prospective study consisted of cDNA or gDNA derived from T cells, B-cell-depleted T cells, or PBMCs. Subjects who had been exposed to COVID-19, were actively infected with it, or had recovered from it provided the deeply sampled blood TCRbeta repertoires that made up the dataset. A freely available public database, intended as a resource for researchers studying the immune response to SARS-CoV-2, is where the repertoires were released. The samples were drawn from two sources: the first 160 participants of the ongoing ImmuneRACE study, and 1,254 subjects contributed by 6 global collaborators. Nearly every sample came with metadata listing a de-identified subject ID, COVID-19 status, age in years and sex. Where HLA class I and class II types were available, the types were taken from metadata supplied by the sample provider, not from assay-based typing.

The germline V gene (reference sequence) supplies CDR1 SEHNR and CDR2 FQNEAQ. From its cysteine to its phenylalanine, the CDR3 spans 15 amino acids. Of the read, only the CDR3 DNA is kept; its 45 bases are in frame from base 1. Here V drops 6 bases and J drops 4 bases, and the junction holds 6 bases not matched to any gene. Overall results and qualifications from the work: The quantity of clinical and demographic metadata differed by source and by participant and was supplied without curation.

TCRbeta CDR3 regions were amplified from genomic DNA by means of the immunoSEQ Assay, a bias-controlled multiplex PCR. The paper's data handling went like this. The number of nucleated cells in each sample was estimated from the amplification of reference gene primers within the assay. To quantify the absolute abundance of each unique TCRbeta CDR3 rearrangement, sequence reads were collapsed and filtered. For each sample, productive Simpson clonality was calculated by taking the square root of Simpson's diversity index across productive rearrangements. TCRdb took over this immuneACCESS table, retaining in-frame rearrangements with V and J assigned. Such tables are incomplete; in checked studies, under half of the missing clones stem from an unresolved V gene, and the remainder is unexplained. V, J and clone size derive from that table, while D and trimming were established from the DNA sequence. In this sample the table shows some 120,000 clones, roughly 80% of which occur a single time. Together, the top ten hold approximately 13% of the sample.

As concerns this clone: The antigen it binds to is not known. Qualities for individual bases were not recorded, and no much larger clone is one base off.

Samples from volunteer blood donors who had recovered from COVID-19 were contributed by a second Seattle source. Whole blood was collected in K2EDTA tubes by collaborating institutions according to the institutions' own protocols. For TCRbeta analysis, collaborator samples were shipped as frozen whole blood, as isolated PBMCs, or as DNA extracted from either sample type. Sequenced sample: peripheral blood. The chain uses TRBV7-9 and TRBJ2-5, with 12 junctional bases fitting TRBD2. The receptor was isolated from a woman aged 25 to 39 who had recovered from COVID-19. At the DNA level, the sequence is TGTGCCAGCAGTTCGGGACTAGCGGGTTTAGAGACCCAGTACTTC. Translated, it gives CASSSGLAGLETQYF.